The following is a T cell receptor beta chain sequence with its context. The record originates from a study of blood T cell repertoires in COVID-19. Overall study: Samples of COVID-19 (acute and convalescent) were obtained from the United States, Italy and Spain. The cDNA or gDNA used as material had been derived from T cells, B-cell-depleted T cells, or PBMCs.

Original processing methods: Amplification of reference gene primers was used by the study to estimate nucleated cell counts. The table came from immunoSEQ multiplex PCR; TCRdb's copy has only in-frame clones and leaves some out. D and trimming come from the DNA, and the V and J calls and clone size come from that table. The table has under 300,000 clones, roughly 87% seen once. Germline assignment: CDR1 SGHDN and CDR2 FVKESK. V shed 3 bases and J shed 4 bases, with 6 bases lying between them. The CDR3 totals 12 residues. The sample was peripheral blood. The TCR sequence derives from a woman in her thirties or forties who had recovered from COVID-19. The chain links TRBV14 to TRBJ1-2, with D unclear. CDR3 nucleotides: TGTGCCAGCAGCCAGAGCGGCTATGGCTACACCTTC. Protein product: CASSQSGYGYTF.